One and the same sample provided the 9 T cell receptor beta chains below, sequenced in a study of Ad26.COV2.S vaccination and SARS-CoV-2 variants. TCRdb keeps only in-frame clones here, not all; method: immunoSEQ multiplex PCR. The repertoire holds 300,000 to 400,000 clones, with around 87% as singletons. Treatment in this sample: roughly 18 received Ad26.COV2.S at low or high dose, single or two shots; five or six received placebo; per-sample allocation not given. Sampling occurred on day 63 after the first vaccine or placebo injection. The source material was peripheral blood, sampled in a trial of Ad26.COV2.S vaccine versus placebo. The receptor set was obtained from a person between 18 and 59 years old who received the Ad26.COV2.S COVID-19 vaccine or a placebo.

This chain joins TRBV4-3 and TRBJ1-2; TRBD1 matches at 7 bases. There are 16 residues in the CDR3. V gave up 0 bases and J gave up 8 bases; unmatched junction bases: 12. Germline V lookup: CDR1 LGHNA, CDR2 YSLEER. CDR3 sequence (DNA): TGCGCCAGCAGCCAAGATAGGGGGCAGGGTTATTACGGCTACACCTTC. Translated, it gives CASSQDRGQGYYGYTF.

This chain connects TRBV29-1 to TRBJ2-3, with D perhaps TRBD2 (5 bases). Trimming took off 6 bases at V and 4 bases at J, with 14 bases between the two ends. The CDR3 consists of 13 residues. Per germline, CDR1 SQVTM and CDR2 ANQGSEA. CDR3 amino acids: CSVAGVLSDTQYF. DNA of the CDR3: TGCAGCGTCGCCGGGGTACTTTCAGATACGCAGTATTTT.

This chain joins TRBV5-1 and TRBJ1-4; 10 bases are shared with TRBD1. Trimming cost V 4 bases and J 10 bases; bases outside gene matches: 7. The CDR3 has 14 residues. Germline-derived CDR1 and CDR2 are SGHRS and YFSETQ. The DNA of the CDR3 is TGCGCCAGCAGCCAGGGGACAGGGGAGGGAAAACTGTTTTTT. This translates into CASSQGTGEGKLFF.

The sample holds one count of this clone. The chain uses TRBV30 and TRBJ1-5; possibly TRBD1 for D (6 bases). The V end lost 5 bases, the J end lost 7 bases, and 15 bases lay between the germline ends. The CDR3 runs to 13 residues. Germline CDR1 reads GTSNPN; CDR2 reads SVGIG (reference sequence). The DNA of the CDR3 is TGTGCCTGGGGACAGTCATTGACGCAGCCCCAGCATTTT. It specifies CAWGQSLTQPQHF.

The rearrangement uses TRBV4-2 and TRBJ1-4; TRBD1 agrees at 8 bases. Germline CDR1 is LGHNA and CDR2 is YNFKEQ. V lost 5 bases and J lost 5; bases outside the gene matches: 4. The CDR3 length is 14 residues. CDR3: CASSYGTGNEKLFF. The CDR3 nucleotides are TGTGCCAGCAGCTACGGGACAGGAAATGAAAAACTGTTTTTT.

V and J are TRBV4-2 and TRBJ1-6; 9 bases match TRBD1. The V and J ends lost 2 bases and 9 bases, in that order; junction bases with no gene match: 5. Germline CDR1 and CDR2: LGHNA and YNFKEQ. The length of the CDR3 is 15 residues. The chain's CDR3 is CASSQTQGAVSPLHF. The CDR3 region has the DNA TGTGCCAGCAGCCAAACACAGGGGGCCGTTTCACCCCTCCACTTT.

V and J are TRBV6-6 and TRBJ2-7; unclear D gene. V was trimmed by 6 bases and J by 5 bases, leaving 14 bases between them. CDR1 and CDR2 from the germline V gene are MNHNY and SVGAGI (reference sequence). The length of the CDR3 is 13 residues. The CDR3 spells CASSQVKVNEQYF. The DNA for the CDR3 is TGTGCCAGCAGCCAGGTTAAGGTAAACGAGCAGTACTTC.

The chain links TRBV12-3 or TRBV12-4 to TRBJ2-2; the D is unclear. The ends were cut back, 5 bases at V and 7 bases at J, with 8 bases in the middle. There are 12 residues in the CDR3. The CDR3 spells CASSPFGGELFF. CDR3 nucleotide sequence: TGTGCCAGCAGTCCTTTCGGCGGGGAGCTGTTTTTT.

The chain carries TRBV5-1 and TRBJ2-2, with 10 bases matching TRBD2. This CDR3 is built from 15 residues. The germline V gene encodes CDR1 SGHRS and CDR2 YFSETQ. Unmatched junction bases numbered 4, after V lost 4 bases and J lost 4 bases. DNA of the CDR3: TGCGCCAGCAGCCTCATAGCGGGGGGCACCGGGGAGCTGTTTTTT. This gives the protein CASSLIAGGTGELFF.